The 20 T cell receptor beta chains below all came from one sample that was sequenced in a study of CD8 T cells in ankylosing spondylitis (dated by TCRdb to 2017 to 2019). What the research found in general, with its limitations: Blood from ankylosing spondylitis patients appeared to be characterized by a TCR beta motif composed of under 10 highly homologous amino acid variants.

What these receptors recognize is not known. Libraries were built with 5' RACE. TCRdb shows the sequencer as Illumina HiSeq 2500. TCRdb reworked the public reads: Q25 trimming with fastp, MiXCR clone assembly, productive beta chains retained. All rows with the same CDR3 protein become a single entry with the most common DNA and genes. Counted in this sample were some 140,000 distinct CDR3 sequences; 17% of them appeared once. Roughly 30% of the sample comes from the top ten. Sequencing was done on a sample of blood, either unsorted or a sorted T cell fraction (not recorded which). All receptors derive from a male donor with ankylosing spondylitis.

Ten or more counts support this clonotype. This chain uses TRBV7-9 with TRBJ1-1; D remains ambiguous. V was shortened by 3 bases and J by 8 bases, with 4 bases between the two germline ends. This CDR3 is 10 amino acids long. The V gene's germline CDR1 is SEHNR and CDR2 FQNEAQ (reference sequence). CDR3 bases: TGTGCCAGCAGCTTGCCGGAAGCTTTCTTT. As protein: CASSLPEAFF.

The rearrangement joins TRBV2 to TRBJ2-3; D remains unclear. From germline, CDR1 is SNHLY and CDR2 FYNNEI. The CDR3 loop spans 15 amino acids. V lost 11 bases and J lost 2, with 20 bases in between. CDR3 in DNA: TGTGCCCCCCGAGGTAGAATTGGGAACACAGATACGCAGTATTTT. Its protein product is CAPRGRIGNTDTQYF.

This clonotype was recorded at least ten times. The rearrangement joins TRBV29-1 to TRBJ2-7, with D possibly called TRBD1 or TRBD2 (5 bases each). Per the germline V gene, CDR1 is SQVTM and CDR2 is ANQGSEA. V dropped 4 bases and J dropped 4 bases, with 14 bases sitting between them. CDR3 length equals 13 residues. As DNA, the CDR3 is TGCAGCGTTGTAGGGGACGGATCTTACGAGCAGTACTTC. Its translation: CSVVGDGSYEQYF.

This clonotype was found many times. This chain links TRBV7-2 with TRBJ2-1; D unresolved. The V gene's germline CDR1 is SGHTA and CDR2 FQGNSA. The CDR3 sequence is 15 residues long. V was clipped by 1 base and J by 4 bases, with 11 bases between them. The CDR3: CASSLELIAYNEQFF. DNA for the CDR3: TGTGCCAGCAGCTTAGAATTGATAGCTTACAATGAGCAGTTCTTC.

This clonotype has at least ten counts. CDR3 in DNA: TGTGCCAGCAGTTTAACGACAGGCCTTACCTACGAGCAGTACTTC. Its protein product is CASSLTTGLTYEQYF. The V and J genes are TRBV12-3 or TRBV12-4 and TRBJ2-7; weak D call: TRBD1 (6 bases). CDR3 length equals 15 residues. V was clipped by 2 bases and J by 2 bases, with 13 bases between them.

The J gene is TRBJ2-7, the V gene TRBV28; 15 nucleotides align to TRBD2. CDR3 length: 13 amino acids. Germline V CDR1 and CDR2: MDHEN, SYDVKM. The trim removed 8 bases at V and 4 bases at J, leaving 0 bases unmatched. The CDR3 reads CASGTSGRYEQYF. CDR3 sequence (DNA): TGTGCCAGCGGGACTAGCGGGAGGTACGAGCAGTACTTC.

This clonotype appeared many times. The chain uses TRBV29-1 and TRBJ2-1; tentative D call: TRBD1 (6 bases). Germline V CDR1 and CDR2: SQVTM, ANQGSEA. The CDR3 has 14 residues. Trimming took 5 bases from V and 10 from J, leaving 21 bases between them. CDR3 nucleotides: TGCAGCGTTACCGGGACAAGGGCGTCCGGGGAGCAGTTCTTC. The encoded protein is CSVTGTRASGEQFF.

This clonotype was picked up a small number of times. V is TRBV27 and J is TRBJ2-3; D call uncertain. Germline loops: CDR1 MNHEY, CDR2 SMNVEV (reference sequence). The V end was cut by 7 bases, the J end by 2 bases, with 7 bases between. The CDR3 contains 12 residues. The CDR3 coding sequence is TGTGCCAGCAAATCTCCCACAGATACGCAGTATTTT. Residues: CASKSPTDTQYF.

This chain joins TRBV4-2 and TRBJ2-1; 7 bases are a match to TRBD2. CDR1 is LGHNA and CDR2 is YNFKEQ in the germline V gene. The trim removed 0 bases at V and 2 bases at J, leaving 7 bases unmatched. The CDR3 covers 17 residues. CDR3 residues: CASSQEVGLGAYNEQFF. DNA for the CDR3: TGTGCCAGCAGCCAAGAAGTAGGACTAGGGGCCTACAATGAGCAGTTCTTC.

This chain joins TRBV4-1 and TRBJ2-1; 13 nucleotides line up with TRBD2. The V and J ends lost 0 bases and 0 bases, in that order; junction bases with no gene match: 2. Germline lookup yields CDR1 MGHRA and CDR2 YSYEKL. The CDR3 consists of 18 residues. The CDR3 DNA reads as TGCGCCAGCAGCCAAGATGGGACTAGCGGGACCTCCTACAATGAGCAGTTCTTC. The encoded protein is CASSQDGTSGTSYNEQFF.

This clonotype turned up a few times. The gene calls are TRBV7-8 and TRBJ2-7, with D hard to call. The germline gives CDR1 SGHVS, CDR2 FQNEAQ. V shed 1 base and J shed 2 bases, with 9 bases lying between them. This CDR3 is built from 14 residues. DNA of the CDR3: TGTGCCAGCAGCTTAGTCGTCACTCCCTACGAGCAGTACTTC. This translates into CASSLVVTPYEQYF. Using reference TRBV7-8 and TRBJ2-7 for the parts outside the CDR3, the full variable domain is GAGVSQSPRYKVAKRGQDVALRCDPISGHVSLFWYQQALGQGPEFLTYFQNEAQLDKSGLPSDRFFAERPEGSVSTLKIQRTQQEDSAVYLCASSLVVTPYEQYFGPGTRLTVT.

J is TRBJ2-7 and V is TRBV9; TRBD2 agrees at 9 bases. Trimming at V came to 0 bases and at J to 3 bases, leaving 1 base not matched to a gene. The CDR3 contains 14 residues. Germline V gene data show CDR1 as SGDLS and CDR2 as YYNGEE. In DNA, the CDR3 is TGTGCCAGCAGCGTAGCGACTAGCGGCTACGAGCAGTACTTC. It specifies CASSVATSGYEQYF.

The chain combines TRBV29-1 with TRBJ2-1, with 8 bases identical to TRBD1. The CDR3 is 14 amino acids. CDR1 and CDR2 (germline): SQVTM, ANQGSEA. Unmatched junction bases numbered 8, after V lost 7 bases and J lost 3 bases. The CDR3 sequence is CSGTRGLDYNEQFF. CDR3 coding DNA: TGCAGCGGGACCAGGGGGCTGGACTACAATGAGCAGTTCTTC.

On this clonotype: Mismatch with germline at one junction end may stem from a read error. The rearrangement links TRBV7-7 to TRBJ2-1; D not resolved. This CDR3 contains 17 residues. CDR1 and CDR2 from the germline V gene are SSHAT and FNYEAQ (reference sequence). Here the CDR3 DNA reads TGTGCTAGCAGCTTAAGATATTCTAGAGGAATCGGCAATGAGCAGTTCTTC. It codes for CASSLRYSRGIGNEQFF.

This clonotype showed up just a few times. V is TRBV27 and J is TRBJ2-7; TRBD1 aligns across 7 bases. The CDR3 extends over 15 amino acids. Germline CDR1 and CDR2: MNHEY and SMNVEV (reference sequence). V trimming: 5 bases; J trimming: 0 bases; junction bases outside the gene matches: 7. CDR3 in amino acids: CASSRGQPSSYEQYF. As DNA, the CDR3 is TGTGCCAGCAGTAGGGGACAGCCAAGCTCCTACGAGCAGTACTTC.

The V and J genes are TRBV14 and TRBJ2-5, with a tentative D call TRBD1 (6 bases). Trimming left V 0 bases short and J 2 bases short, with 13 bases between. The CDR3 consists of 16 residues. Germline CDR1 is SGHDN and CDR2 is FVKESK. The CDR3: CASSQEGARLQETQYF. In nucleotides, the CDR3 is TGTGCCAGCAGCCAAGAGGGGGCACGGTTACAAGAGACCCAGTACTTC.

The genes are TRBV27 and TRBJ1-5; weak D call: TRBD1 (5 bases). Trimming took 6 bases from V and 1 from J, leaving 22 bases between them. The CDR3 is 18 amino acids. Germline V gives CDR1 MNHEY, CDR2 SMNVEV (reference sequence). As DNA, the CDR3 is TGTGCCAGCAGCAGACAGACCGACATGGGGTTAAGCAATCAGCCCCAGCATTTT. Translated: CASSRQTDMGLSNQPQHF.

The chain's CDR3 is CASSPGQGRTEAFF. The CDR3 bases are TGTGCCAGCAGTCCCGGACAGGGTAGAACTGAAGCTTTCTTT. The V and J genes are TRBV12-3 or TRBV12-4 and TRBJ1-1; TRBD1 agrees at 8 bases. This CDR3 region has 14 residues. J lost 5 bases, V lost 5 bases, and 7 bases had no gene match.

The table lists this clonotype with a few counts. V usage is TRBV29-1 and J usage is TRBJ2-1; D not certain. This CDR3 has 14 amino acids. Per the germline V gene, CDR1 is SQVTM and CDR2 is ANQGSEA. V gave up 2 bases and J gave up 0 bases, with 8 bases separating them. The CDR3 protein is CSVELVRSYNEQFF. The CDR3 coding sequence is TGCAGCGTTGAACTAGTCCGCTCCTACAATGAGCAGTTCTTC.

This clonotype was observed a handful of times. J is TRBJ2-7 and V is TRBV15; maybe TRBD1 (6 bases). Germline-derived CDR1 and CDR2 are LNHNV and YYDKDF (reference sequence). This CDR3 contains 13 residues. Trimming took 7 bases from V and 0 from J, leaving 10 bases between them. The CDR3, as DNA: TGTGCCACCACCAGGACAGACTCCTACGAGCAGTACTTC. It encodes CATTRTDSYEQYF.